This T cell receptor beta chain appears in the sequencing data of a study of blood T cells in healthy people across ages. Turning to the study itself: Roughly one uniquely barcoded beta molecule per two T cells was captured.

The second PCR ran roughly 6 to 11 cycles with a sample-barcoded 5' primer and J-beta primers. TCRdb re-called the 5' RACE reads through MiXCR, storing one row per CDR3 protein. The sample yields more than 800,000 distinct CDR3 sequences, under 35% seen once. The CDR3 covers 16 residues. J lost 11 bases, V lost 5 bases, and 19 bases had no gene match. This clonotype appeared a few times. Its specificity is unknown. This may be a read error: a much more frequent sequence differs by one nucleotide. Study-level findings and limits: Those diversity estimates obtained from one million T cells were thought to be underestimates. CMV status of donors was unknown, possibly confounding expanded clonotype changes.

The clonotype comes from a woman older than 75 in good health. The rearrangement joins TRBV12-3 or TRBV12-4 to TRBJ2-5; the match to TRBD2 covers 8 bases. The specimen sequenced was blood. The CDR3: CASSPSGTRGWNEQYF. The DNA of the CDR3 is TGTGCCAGCAGTCCCTCCGGGACTAGGGGGTGGAATGAGCAGTACTTC.